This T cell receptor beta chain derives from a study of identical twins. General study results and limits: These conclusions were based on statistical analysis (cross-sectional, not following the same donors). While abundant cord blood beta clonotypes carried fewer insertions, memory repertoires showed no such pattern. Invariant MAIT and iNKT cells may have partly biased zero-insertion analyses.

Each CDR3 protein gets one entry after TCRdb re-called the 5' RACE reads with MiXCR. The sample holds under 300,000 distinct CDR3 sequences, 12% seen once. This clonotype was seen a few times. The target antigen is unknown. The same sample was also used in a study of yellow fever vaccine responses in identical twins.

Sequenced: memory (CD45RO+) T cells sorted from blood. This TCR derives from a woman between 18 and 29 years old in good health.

The CDR3 here is CAWSRAWQGMADTQYF. As DNA, the CDR3 is TGTGCCTGGAGTCGAGCCTGGCAGGGGATGGCAGATACGCAGTATTTT. V usage is TRBV30 and J usage is TRBJ2-3; possibly TRBD1 for D (6 bases). V dropped 2 bases and J dropped 4 bases, with 19 bases sitting between them. The CDR3 length is 16 residues. Germline V gene data show CDR1 as GTSNPN and CDR2 as SVGIG (reference sequence).